One and the same sample provided the 5 T cell receptor beta chains below, sequenced in a study of blood T cell repertoires in COVID-19. Produced via immunoSEQ multiplex PCR; TCRdb's table is partial and in-frame only. The repertoire holds 150,000 or so clones, with approximately 86% as singletons. Sequencing was done on a sample of peripheral blood. The receptors originated from an older woman with acute or convalescent COVID-19.

This clone was counted once. The V and J genes are TRBV7-8 and TRBJ1-1; D is unresolved. This CDR3 has 19 residues. Germline CDR1 is SGHVS and CDR2 is FQNEAQ. Trimming stripped 5 bases from V and 0 bases from J, with 25 bases between. The DNA for the CDR3 is TGTGCCAGCAGCCGCCACCATAATCCCTATGGGAGGGTGAACACTGAAGCTTTCTTT. This codes for CASSRHHNPYGRVNTEAFF.

The rearrangement joins TRBV7-9 to TRBJ1-1; D is unclear. V was trimmed by 4 bases and J by 5 bases, leaving 14 bases between them. CDR1 SEHNR and CDR2 FQNEAQ come from the germline V gene (reference sequence). This CDR3 is built from 14 residues. The CDR3 region is CASSSRGGVTEAFF. In nucleotides, the CDR3 is TGTGCCAGCAGCTCCCGGGGTGGGGTAACTGAAGCTTTCTTT.

The chain recombines TRBV7-3 with TRBJ1-1; D might be TRBD1 (6 bases). CDR3 length equals 13 residues. V lost 5 bases to trimming and J lost 4 bases, with 11 bases between them. Germline lookup yields CDR1 SGHTA and CDR2 FQGTGA. CDR3 sequence (DNA): TGTGCCAGCAGCAAACAGGGTTTCACTGAAGCTTTCTTT. Protein product: CASSKQGFTEAFF.

The V and J genes are TRBV7-8 and TRBJ2-7; TRBD1 is a possible D gene (6 bases). Germline CDR1 is SGHVS and CDR2 is FQNEAQ. The CDR3 has 12 residues. Trimming took off 7 bases at V and 5 bases at J, with 12 bases between the two ends. CDR3 loop: CASKSGTHEQYF. CDR3 nucleotides: TGTGCCAGCAAATCGGGGACACACGAGCAGTACTTC.

The chain carries TRBV6-6 and TRBJ1-2, with 9 bases that match TRBD1. Trimming cost V 2 bases and J 5 bases; bases outside gene matches: 6. Germline V gene sequence: CDR1 MNHNY, CDR2 SVGAGI (reference sequence). This CDR3 has 15 residues. The CDR3 here is CASSYEPGQGYGYTF. The CDR3 nucleotides read TGTGCCAGCAGTTACGAGCCGGGACAGGGATATGGCTACACCTTC.